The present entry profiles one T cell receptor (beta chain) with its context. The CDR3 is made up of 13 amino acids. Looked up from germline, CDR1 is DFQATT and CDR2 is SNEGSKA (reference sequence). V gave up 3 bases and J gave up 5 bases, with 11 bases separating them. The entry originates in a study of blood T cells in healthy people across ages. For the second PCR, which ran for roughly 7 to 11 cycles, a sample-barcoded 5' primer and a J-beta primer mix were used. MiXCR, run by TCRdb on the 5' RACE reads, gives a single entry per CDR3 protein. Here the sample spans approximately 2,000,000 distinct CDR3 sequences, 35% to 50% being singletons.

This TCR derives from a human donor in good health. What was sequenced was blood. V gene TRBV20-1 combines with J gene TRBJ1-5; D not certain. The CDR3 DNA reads TGCAGTGCTAGGAGGAGGGTAGATCAGCCCCAGCATTTT. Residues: CSARRRVDQPQHF.